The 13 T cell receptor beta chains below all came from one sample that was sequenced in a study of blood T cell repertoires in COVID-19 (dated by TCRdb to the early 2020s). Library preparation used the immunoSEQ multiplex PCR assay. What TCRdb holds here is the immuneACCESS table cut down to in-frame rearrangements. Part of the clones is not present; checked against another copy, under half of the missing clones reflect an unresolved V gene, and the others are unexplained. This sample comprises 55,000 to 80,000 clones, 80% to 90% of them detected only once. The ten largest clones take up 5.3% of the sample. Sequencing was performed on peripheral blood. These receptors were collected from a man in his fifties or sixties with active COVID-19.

CDR3 sequence: CASSPRLAGDYEQYF. In DNA, the CDR3 is TGTGCCAGCAGCCCACGACTAGCGGGGGACTACGAGCAGTACTTC. The chain combines TRBV3-1 (or the pseudogene TRBV3-2) with TRBJ2-7, with 12 bases lining up with TRBD2. CDR1 is LGHDT and CDR2 is YNNKEL in the germline V gene (reference sequence). The CDR3 runs to 15 residues. V was pared by 4 bases and J by 3 bases, with 4 bases of the junction left unmatched.

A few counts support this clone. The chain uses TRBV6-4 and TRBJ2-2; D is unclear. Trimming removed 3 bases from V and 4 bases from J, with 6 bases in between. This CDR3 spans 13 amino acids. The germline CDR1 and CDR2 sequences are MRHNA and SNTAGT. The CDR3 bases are TGTGCCAGCAGTGATCGCGGCACCGGGGAGCTGTTTTTT. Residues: CASSDRGTGELFF.

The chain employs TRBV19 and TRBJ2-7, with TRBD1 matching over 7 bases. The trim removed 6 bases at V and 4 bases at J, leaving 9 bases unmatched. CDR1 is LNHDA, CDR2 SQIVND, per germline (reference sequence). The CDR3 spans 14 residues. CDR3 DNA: TGTGCCAGTAGCGACCCCGGGACAGAGTACGAGCAGTACTTC. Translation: CASSDPGTEYEQYF.

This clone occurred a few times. CDR3: CASSLRASANNEQFF. CDR3 nucleotide sequence: TGTGCCAGCAGCTTACGGGCTAGCGCCAACAATGAGCAGTTCTTC. The V gene is TRBV7-9, the J gene TRBJ2-1, with D possibly matching TRBD2 (6 bases). The CDR3 spans 15 residues. Germline CDR1 is SEHNR and CDR2 is FQNEAQ (reference sequence). The V and J ends lost 2 bases and 5 bases respectively, with 13 bases between them.

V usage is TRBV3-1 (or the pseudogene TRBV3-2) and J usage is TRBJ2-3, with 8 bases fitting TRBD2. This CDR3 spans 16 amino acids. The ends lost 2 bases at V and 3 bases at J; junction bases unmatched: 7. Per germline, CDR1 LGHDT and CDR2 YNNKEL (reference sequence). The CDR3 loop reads CASSQYGGAETDTQYF. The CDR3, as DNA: TGTGCCAGCAGCCAATACGGGGGGGCTGAGACAGATACGCAGTATTTT.

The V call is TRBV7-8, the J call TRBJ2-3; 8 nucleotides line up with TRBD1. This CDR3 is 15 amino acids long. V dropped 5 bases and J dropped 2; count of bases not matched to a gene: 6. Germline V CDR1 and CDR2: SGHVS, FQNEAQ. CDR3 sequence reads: CASSLGQGLTDTQYF. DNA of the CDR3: TGTGCCAGCAGCCTCGGACAGGGCCTCACAGATACGCAGTATTTT.

Here the CDR3 reads CASSTIGWTGAPGEQYF. The CDR3 nucleotides read TGTGCCAGCAGCACAATAGGGTGGACAGGGGCCCCCGGCGAGCAGTACTTC. This chain joins TRBV9 and TRBJ2-7, with 9 positions matching TRBD1. The CDR3 sequence is 17 residues long. V dropped 4 bases and J dropped 6; count of bases not matched to a gene: 17. Germline lookup yields CDR1 SGDLS and CDR2 YYNGEE. Supplemented by reference TRBV9 and TRBJ2-7, the full variable domain reads DSGVTQTPKHLITATGQRVTLRCSPRSGDLSVYWYQQSLDQGLQFLIQYYNGEERAKGNILERFSAQQFPDLHSELNLSSLELGDSALYFCASSTIGWTGAPGEQYFGPGTRLTVT.

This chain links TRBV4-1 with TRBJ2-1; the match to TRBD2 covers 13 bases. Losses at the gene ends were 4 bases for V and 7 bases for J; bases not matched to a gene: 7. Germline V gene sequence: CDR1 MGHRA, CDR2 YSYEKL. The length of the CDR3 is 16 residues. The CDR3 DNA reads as TGCGCCAGCAGCCCAAGGACTAGCGGGAGCAATAATGAGCAGTTCTTC. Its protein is CASSPRTSGSNNEQFF.

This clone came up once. The CDR3 sequence is CASSDAGGGYYNEQFF. DNA of the CDR3: TGTGCCAGCAGTGACGCAGGCGGGGGATACTACAATGAGCAGTTCTTC. V is TRBV2 and J is TRBJ2-1; 7 bases are shared with TRBD2. The trim removed 3 bases at V and 3 bases at J, leaving 8 bases unmatched. The CDR3 extends over 16 amino acids. Germline lookup yields CDR1 SNHLY and CDR2 FYNNEI. Variable domain in full (rest from reference TRBV2 and TRBJ2-1): EPEVTQTPSHQVTQMGQEVILRCVPISNHLYFYWYRQILGQKVEFLVSFYNNEISEKSEIFDDQFSVERPDGSNFTLKIRSTKLEDSAMYFCASSDAGGGYYNEQFFGPGTRLTVL.

In nucleotides, the CDR3 is TGCGCCAGCAGCGCCGACAGGGGCTGGAATGAGCAGTTCTTC. It encodes CASSADRGWNEQFF. The chain recombines TRBV5-1 with TRBJ2-1, with 8 bases fitting TRBD1. CDR3 length: 14 residues. J gave up 7 bases and V 4 bases, and 7 bases lay outside the gene matches. Germline values: CDR1 SGHRS, CDR2 YFSETQ.

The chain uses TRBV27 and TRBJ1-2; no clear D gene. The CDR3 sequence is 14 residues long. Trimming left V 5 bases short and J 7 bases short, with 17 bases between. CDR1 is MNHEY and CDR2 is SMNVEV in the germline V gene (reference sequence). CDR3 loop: CASSPRGGIGGYTF. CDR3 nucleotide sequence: TGTGCCAGCAGTCCCCGAGGAGGGATTGGTGGCTACACCTTC.

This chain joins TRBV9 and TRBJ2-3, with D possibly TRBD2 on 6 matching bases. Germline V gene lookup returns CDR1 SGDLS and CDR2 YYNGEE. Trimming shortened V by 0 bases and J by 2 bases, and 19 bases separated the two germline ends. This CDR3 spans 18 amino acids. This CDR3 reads CASSVAPPSAINTDTQYF. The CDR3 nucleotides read TGTGCCAGCAGCGTAGCGCCGCCTAGCGCTATTAACACAGATACGCAGTATTTT.

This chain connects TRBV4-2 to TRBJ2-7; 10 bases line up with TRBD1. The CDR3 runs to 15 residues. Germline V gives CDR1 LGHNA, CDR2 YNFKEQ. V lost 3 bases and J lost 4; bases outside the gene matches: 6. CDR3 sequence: CASSQGDRGQYEQYF. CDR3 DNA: TGTGCCAGCAGCCAGGGAGACAGGGGGCAGTACGAGCAGTACTTC.